These T cell receptor beta chains were read from a single sample in a study of CD8 T cells in Susac syndrome. TCRdb reanalysed the immunoSEQ multiplex PCR reads using MiXCR and keeps one entry per CDR3 protein. The table has roughly 130,000 distinct CDR3 sequences, 90% to 95% seen once. The specimen was CD4+ T cells from PBMCs. These receptors were collected from a human donor with multiple sclerosis. CDR3s include the opening cysteine and the closing phenylalanine or tryptophan. D genes are given only for firm matches. Size is omitted from some rows. Given values are once, few, many or a class for expanded clones.

D	size	V	J	length	DNA	CDR3
.	.	TRBV3-1	TRBJ1-2	14	TGTGCCAGCAGCCAAGGGGAAGGGTTCTATGGCTACACCTTC	CASSQGEGFYGYTF
.	once	TRBV5-8	TRBJ2-5	13	TGTGCCAGCAGCCCGGGACTCGGACAGACCCAGTACTTC	CASSPGLGQTQYF
TRBD2	once	TRBV6-2/TRBV6-3	TRBJ2-1	16	TGTGCCAGCAGTTACTTGAAGCGGGATAGTTACAATGAGCAGTTCTTC	CASSYLKRDSYNEQFF
TRBD1	.	TRBV29-1	TRBJ1-2	12	TGCAGCGTTGTCAGGACAGGATATGGCTACACCTTC	CSVVRTGYGYTF
TRBD1	.	TRBV4-3	TRBJ1-2	17	TGCGCCAGCAGCCAAGCGGCGGGGCAGGGGGCCAGGTATGGCTACACCTTC	CASSQAAGQGARYGYTF
TRBD1	few	TRBV15	TRBJ2-6	18	TGTGCCACCAGCAGGGTGGGACAGGGGGCTTCTGGGGCCAACGTCCTGACTTTC	CATSRVGQGASGANVLTF
.	.	TRBV20-1	TRBJ1-5	14	TGCAGTGCAGAAAAGCCTGGCAGCAATCAGCCCCAGCATTTT	CSAEKPGSNQPQHF
.	.	TRBV7-2	TRBJ1-5	13	TGTGCCAGCAGCTTAGCCGTGACCCTCCCCCAGCATTTT	CASSLAVTLPQHF
.	.	TRBV29-1	TRBJ1-2	17	TGCAGCGTTGAAGATGTGGGGCTCGGCGGGACACGCTATGGCTACACCTTC	CSVEDVGLGGTRYGYTF
TRBD1	.	TRBV9	TRBJ1-2	16	TGTGCCAGCAGCGTAGGGAGGGGGACAGGGCGCTATGGCTACACCTTC	CASSVGRGTGRYGYTF
.	.	TRBV9	TRBJ1-2	14	TGTGCCAGCAGCGTAGCCCCAGGGACCTATGGCTACACCTTC	CASSVAPGTYGYTF
TRBD1	.	TRBV20-1	TRBJ2-7	11	TGCAGTGCGCGGACAGGGAGCGAGCAGTACTTC	CSARTGSEQYF
TRBD2	.	TRBV23-1	TRBJ2-1	16	TGCGCCAGCAGTCAGTTTAGCGGGAAGGCATACAATGAGCAGTTCTTC	CASSQFSGKAYNEQFF
TRBD2	once	TRBV20-1	TRBJ2-7	17	TGCAGTGCTAGGACCCCGACTAGCCGGGGACCTTCCTACGAGCAGTACTTC	CSARTPTSRGPSYEQYF
.	once	TRBV13	TRBJ1-2	14	TGTGCCAGCAGCTTAGGCCGTAGTAACTATGGCTACACCTTC	CASSLGRSNYGYTF
TRBD2	.	TRBV29-1	TRBJ2-7	13	TGCAGCGTTGGCCTAGCGGGAGCATACGAGCAGTACTTC	CSVGLAGAYEQYF
TRBD2	.	TRBV7-9	TRBJ2-1	15	TGTGCCAGCAGCTCCGGACTAGCGGGAGTGGATGAGCAGTTCTTC	CASSSGLAGVDEQFF
.	once	TRBV6-5	TRBJ2-2	13	TGTGCCAGCAGCTACAGGGTAACCGGGGAGCTGTTTTTT	CASSYRVTGELFF
TRBD1	.	TRBV7-9	TRBJ2-2	15	TGTGCCAGCAGCACCGGGACAGGGATGGCCGGGGAGCTGTTTTTT	CASSTGTGMAGELFF
.	.	TRBV5-1	TRBJ2-2	15	TGCGCCAGCAGCTTGGACGGGAGTAGGGCCGGGGAGCTGTTTTTT	CASSLDGSRAGELFF
.	.	TRBV30	TRBJ1-1	15	TGTGCCTGGAGTGTTTGGTATAACATGAACACTGAAGCTTTCTTT	CAWSVWYNMNTEAFF
.	.	TRBV6-1	TRBJ2-4	16	TGTGCCAGCAGTGAAGCTGGGGGGCTAGCCAAAAACATTCAGTACTTC	CASSEAGGLAKNIQYF
TRBD2	.	TRBV5-1	TRBJ2-5	14	TGCGCCAGCAGCCCGGGGGGGGTCCAAGAGACCCAGTACTTC	CASSPGGVQETQYF
.	.	TRBV15	TRBJ2-1	16	TGTGCCACCAGCAGAGAATTAGGTTCCACTGGCGGAGAGCAGTTCTTC	CATSRELGSTGGEQFF
TRBD2	.	TRBV9	TRBJ2-4	17	TGTGCCAGCAGCGTAGACCCCCCGGGGGGAGCCAAAAACATTCAGTACTTC	CASSVDPPGGAKNIQYF
TRBD1	.	TRBV28	TRBJ2-7	15	TGTGCCAGCAGTTTATCCGGGACAGGGGGCTACGAGCAGTACTTC	CASSLSGTGGYEQYF
.	.	TRBV4-1	TRBJ2-5	14	TGCGCCAGCAGCCAAATTGGGTCCTGGGAGACCCAGTACTTC	CASSQIGSWETQYF
TRBD1	.	TRBV20-1	TRBJ1-5	15	TGCAGTGCTAGAGATCGAGACAGGGGGGGACAGCCCCAGCATTTT	CSARDRDRGGQPQHF
TRBD2	.	TRBV3-1	TRBJ2-1	18	TGTGCCAGCAGCCAAGATCTTGGGGCGGGGGGCCACTACAATGAGCAGTTCTTC	CASSQDLGAGGHYNEQFF
.	.	TRBV9	TRBJ1-1	13	TGTGCCAGCAGTAGACACCCGGACAGTGAAGCTTTCTTT	CASSRHPDSEAFF
.	.	TRBV7-2	TRBJ2-7	13	TGTGCCAGCAGCTTTCAAAGTTCCTACGAGCAGTACTTC	CASSFQSSYEQYF
.	.	TRBV25-1	TRBJ1-6	16	TGTGCCAGCAGTGAATATTCAGGGACCAATAAGTCACCCCTCCACTTT	CASSEYSGTNKSPLHF
TRBD1	.	TRBV20-1	TRBJ1-1	15	TGCAGTGCTAGCTTAATAACAGGGGGGAACACTGAAGCTTTCTTT	CSASLITGGNTEAFF